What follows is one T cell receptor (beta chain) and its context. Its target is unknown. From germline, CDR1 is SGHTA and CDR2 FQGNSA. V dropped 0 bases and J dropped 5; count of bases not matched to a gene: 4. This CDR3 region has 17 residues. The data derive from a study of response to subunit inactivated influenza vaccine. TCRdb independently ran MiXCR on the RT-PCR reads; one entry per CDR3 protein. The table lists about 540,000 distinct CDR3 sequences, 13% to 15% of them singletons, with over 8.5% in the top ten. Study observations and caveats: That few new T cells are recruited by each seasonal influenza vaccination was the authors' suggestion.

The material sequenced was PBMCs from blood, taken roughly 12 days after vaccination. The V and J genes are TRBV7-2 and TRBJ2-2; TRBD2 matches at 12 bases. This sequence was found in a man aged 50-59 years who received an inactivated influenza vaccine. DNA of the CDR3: TGTGCCAGCAGCTTAGCCAAGACTAGCGGGAGTACCGGGGAGCTGTTTTTT. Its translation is CASSLAKTSGSTGELFF.